This entry lists 25 T cell receptor beta chains sequenced from one sample in a study of blood T cell repertoires in COVID-19. Generated by immunoSEQ multiplex PCR, the TCRdb table keeps only in-frame clones and is missing some. The sample consists of some 180,000 clones, 75% to 90% of them appearing once. What was sequenced was peripheral blood. The receptors originated from an older woman with acute or convalescent COVID-19.

The rearrangement joins TRBV2 to TRBJ2-1, with 10 bases matching TRBD2. The CDR3 has 15 residues. Germline loops: CDR1 SNHLY, CDR2 FYNNEI. V gave up 8 bases and J gave up 5 bases; unmatched junction bases: 9. The CDR3 loop is CASVFASGRDNEQFF. In nucleotides, the CDR3 is TGTGCCAGCGTCTTTGCCAGCGGGAGGGACAATGAGCAGTTCTTC.

CDR3 sequence (DNA): TGTGCCAGCAGCCATCCAGGGACAGGGGTTCGGGAGCTGTTTTTT. This translates into CASSHPGTGVRELFF. The chain is built from TRBV3-1 (or the pseudogene TRBV3-2) and TRBJ2-2; 10 bases fit TRBD1. This CDR3 has 15 amino acids. The trim removed 3 bases at V and 9 bases at J, leaving 7 bases unmatched. CDR1 LGHDT and CDR2 YNNKEL come from the germline V gene (reference sequence).

This rearrangement joins TRBV9 to TRBJ2-1; 10 positions match TRBD2. The CDR3 has 15 amino acids. After removal of 7 bases from V and 4 bases from J, the junction contained 8 bases not matched to a gene. CDR1 and CDR2 from the germline V gene are SGDLS and YYNGEE. The CDR3, as DNA: TGTGCCAGCTCCCCCGCTAGCGGGAGTTACAATGAGCAGTTCTTC. It codes for CASSPASGSYNEQFF.

This sequence joins TRBV3-1 (or the pseudogene TRBV3-2) and TRBJ1-5; D might be TRBD1 (5 bases). CDR3 length: 14 amino acids. V was cut by 0 bases and J by 9 bases, with 12 bases left in between. Germline CDR1 reads LGHDT; CDR2 reads YNNKEL (reference sequence). The CDR3 loop reads CASSQDSGGRPQHF. CDR3 in DNA: TGTGCCAGCAGCCAAGATTCCGGGGGTCGGCCCCAGCATTTT.

In this sample, this clone turned up a few times. The chain couples TRBV7-9 to TRBJ1-1, with a possible D match to TRBD1 (5 bases). Germline CDR1 reads SEHNR; CDR2 reads FQNEAQ (reference sequence). The V gene lost 5 bases and the J gene lost 0 bases, with 13 bases spanning the gap. The length of the CDR3 is 15 residues. In DNA form, the CDR3 reads TGTGCCAGCAGCCCAACTGCAGGGATGAACACTGAAGCTTTCTTT. Translation gives CASSPTAGMNTEAFF.

The chain joins TRBV18 to TRBJ1-4, with 9 bases matching TRBD1. CDR1 is KGHSH, CDR2 LQKENI, per germline. This CDR3 comprises 13 residues. V dropped 5 bases and J dropped 7; count of bases not matched to a gene: 2. CDR3 in amino acids: CASSGDRAEKLFF. The CDR3 DNA reads as TGTGCCAGCTCAGGGGACAGGGCTGAAAAACTGTTTTTT.

The chain uses TRBV30 and TRBJ1-3; weak D call: TRBD1 (5 bases). This CDR3 spans 15 amino acids. Germline lookup yields CDR1 GTSNPN and CDR2 SVGIG (reference sequence). V was trimmed by 0 bases and J by 2 bases, leaving 11 bases between them. In nucleotides, the CDR3 is TGTGCCTGGAGTGTACCCCGCAGGGCTGGAAACACCATATATTTT. It is translated as CAWSVPRRAGNTIYF.

The chain uses TRBV24-1 and TRBJ2-6; 8 bases map to TRBD1. CDR1 is KGHDR, CDR2 SFDVKD, per germline. The V and J ends lost 2 bases and 2 bases, in that order; junction bases with no gene match: 7. The CDR3 consists of 18 residues. CDR3 amino acids: CATSDSGQGLAGANVLTF. CDR3 coding DNA: TGTGCCACCAGTGATTCAGGACAGGGACTCGCTGGGGCCAACGTCCTGACTTTC.

The chain links TRBV5-1 to TRBJ1-1, with D maybe TRBD1 (5 bases). The germline V gene has CDR1 SGHRS and CDR2 YFSETQ. The CDR3 is made up of 15 amino acids. V was pared by 5 bases and J by 0 bases, with 14 bases between. CDR3 sequence reads: CASRQMGGLNTEAFF. In DNA, the CDR3 is TGCGCCAGCAGGCAAATGGGGGGTCTGAACACTGAAGCTTTCTTT.

J is TRBJ2-2 and V is TRBV29-1; 7 bases agree with TRBD1. With 6 bases clipped from V and 3 bases from J, the junction kept 7 bases outside the gene matches. The CDR3 is made up of 14 amino acids. Germline CDR1 is SQVTM and CDR2 is ANQGSEA. The CDR3 DNA reads TGCAGCGTGTCACAGGGGACCTACACCGGGGAGCTGTTTTTT. Residues: CSVSQGTYTGELFF.

This chain uses TRBV6-5 with TRBJ2-7, with 10 bases aligning to TRBD2. CDR3 length equals 15 residues. Germline V gene lookup returns CDR1 MNHEY and CDR2 SVGAGI. J lost 3 bases, V lost 6 bases, and 8 bases had no gene match. The CDR3 sequence: CASSPPLAGVYEQYF. CDR3 coding DNA: TGTGCCAGCAGCCCCCCCCTAGCGGGAGTCTACGAGCAGTACTTC.

The V call is TRBV7-9, the J call TRBJ2-5; D unclear. The germline CDR1 and CDR2 sequences are SEHNR and FQNEAQ (reference sequence). The ends were cut back, 4 bases at V and 2 bases at J, with 11 bases in the middle. The CDR3 sequence is 14 residues long. CDR3 sequence (DNA): TGTGCCAGCAGCTCGTTGGGCCTTCAAGAGACCCAGTACTTC. Amino acids: CASSSLGLQETQYF.

The V call is TRBV9, the J call TRBJ2-1; 9 nucleotides align to TRBD1. Germline V gives CDR1 SGDLS, CDR2 YYNGEE. CDR3 length: 15 amino acids. V lost 3 bases and J lost 3; bases outside the gene matches: 4. The CDR3 sequence is CASSGQGQGYNEQFF. CDR3 DNA: TGTGCCAGCAGCGGACAGGGACAGGGCTACAATGAGCAGTTCTTC.

This clone has just one count. This rearrangement joins TRBV9 to TRBJ2-1, with 8 bases aligning to TRBD2. CDR3 length: 15 amino acids. The J segment lost 4 bases and the V segment lost 2 bases, leaving 5 bases of the junction unmatched. The germline gives CDR1 SGDLS, CDR2 YYNGEE. CDR3 protein: CASSVAGGPYNEQFF. The CDR3 DNA is TGTGCCAGCAGCGTTGCGGGAGGCCCTTACAATGAGCAGTTCTTC.

The genes are TRBV7-2 and TRBJ1-5, with a tentative D call TRBD1 (6 bases). Germline values: CDR1 SGHTA, CDR2 FQGNSA. V lost 4 bases to trimming and J lost 0 bases, with 10 bases between them. CDR3 length equals 15 residues. The CDR3 nucleotides are TGTGCCAGCAGCTCGGACAGCTATAGCAATCAGCCCCAGCATTTT. Residues: CASSSDSYSNQPQHF. Together with reference TRBV7-2 and TRBJ1-5, the CDR3 gives the full variable domain: GAGVSQSPSNKVTEKGKDVELRCDPISGHTALYWYRQSLGQGLEFLIYFQGNSAPDKSGLPSDRFSAERTGGSVSTLTIQRTQQEDSAVYLCASSSDSYSNQPQHFGDGTRLSIL.

The chain has TRBV11-2 and TRBJ2-1; 10 bases agree with TRBD2. Unmatched junction bases numbered 8, after V lost 1 base and J lost 8 bases. CDR3 length: 16 residues. Germline lookup yields CDR1 SGHAT and CDR2 FQNNGV. CDR3: CASSLALAGPGDEQFF. Written as DNA, the CDR3 is TGTGCCAGCAGCTTAGCACTAGCGGGGCCCGGGGATGAGCAGTTCTTC. The whole variable domain, filled in from reference TRBV11-2 and TRBJ2-1, reads EAGVAQSPRYKIIEKRQSVAFWCNPISGHATLYWYQQILGQGPKLLIQFQNNGVVDDSQLPKDRFSAERLKGVDSTLKIQPAKLEDSAVYLCASSLALAGPGDEQFFGPGTRLTVL.

The chain is built from TRBV2 and TRBJ1-2; D not certain. CDR1 SNHLY and CDR2 FYNNEI come from the germline V gene. V was trimmed by 6 bases and J by 11 bases, leaving 16 bases between them. CDR3 size: 12 residues. CDR3 sequence reads: CASSTSGRMYTF. The CDR3 DNA is TGTGCCAGCAGCACCTCGGGGAGGATGTACACCTTC.

This clone was detected a few times. The chain recombines TRBV25-1 with TRBJ1-1, with D uncertain. CDR3 length: 11 residues. Germline V gene data show CDR1 as MGHDK and CDR2 as SYGVNS. Between the trimmed V and J ends, which lost 10 bases and 6 bases, there was a span of 12 bases. The chain's CDR3 is CATTSAAEAFF. The CDR3 nucleotides read TGTGCCACTACAAGCGCTGCTGAAGCTTTCTTT. The entire variable domain, with the rest obtained from reference TRBV25-1 and TRBJ1-1, is as follows: EADIYQTPRYLVIGTGKKITLECSQTMGHDKMYWYQQDPGMELHLIHYSYGVNSTEKGDLSSESTVSRIRTEHFPLTLESARPSHTSQYLCATTSAAEAFFGQGTRLTVV.

This chain links TRBV2 with TRBJ1-3; 7 bases are a match to TRBD1. Germline V CDR1 and CDR2: SNHLY, FYNNEI. V shed 7 bases, J shed 8 bases, and the junction held 8 bases outside the gene matches. The CDR3 is made up of 13 amino acids. CDR3 sequence: CASTLKGGHTIYF. CDR3 bases: TGTGCCAGCACCCTCAAAGGGGGCCACACCATATATTTT.

The V and J genes are TRBV2 and TRBJ1-5; weak D call: TRBD1 (6 bases). Trimming took 6 bases from V and 1 from J, leaving 10 bases between them. The CDR3 extends over 14 amino acids. Germline lookup yields CDR1 SNHLY and CDR2 FYNNEI. This CDR3 reads CASRTGLSNQPQHF. In DNA, the CDR3 is TGTGCCAGCAGGACAGGTTTGAGCAATCAGCCCCAGCATTTT.

This chain connects TRBV9 to TRBJ1-2; 9 nucleotides match TRBD1. Trimming at V came to 3 bases and at J to 5 bases, leaving 14 bases not matched to a gene. Germline CDR1 is SGDLS and CDR2 is YYNGEE. The CDR3 spans 17 residues. The CDR3 DNA sequence: TGTGCCAGCAGCGCGGGGACAGGGAGTCCAAGGTTATATGGCTACACCTTC. Translating gives CASSAGTGSPRLYGYTF.

The chain recombines TRBV11-3 with TRBJ2-4, with D possibly matching TRBD1 (5 bases). The CDR3 consists of 14 residues. V was shortened by 0 bases and J by 5 bases, with 8 bases between the two germline ends. Germline CDR1 reads SGHNT; CDR2 reads YENEEA. The CDR3, as DNA: TGTGCCAGCAGCTTAGACAGGGCCCAAAACATTCAGTACTTC. Protein product: CASSLDRAQNIQYF.

The genes are TRBV6-6 and TRBJ2-7, with 7 bases fitting TRBD1. This CDR3 has 15 amino acids. Germline values: CDR1 MNHNY, CDR2 SVGAGI (reference sequence). The V gene end was trimmed by 6 bases and the J gene end by 1 base; junction bases not matched to a gene: 9. CDR3 sequence reads: CASRPNRGASYEQYV. For the CDR3, the DNA is TGTGCCAGCAGACCAAACAGGGGTGCGTCCTACGAGCAGTACGTC.

This sequence joins TRBV18 and TRBJ1-1; tentative D call: TRBD1 (6 bases). Germline V gene lookup returns CDR1 KGHSH and CDR2 LQKENI. There are 14 residues in the CDR3. V was pared by 4 bases and J by 0 bases, with 9 bases between. The DNA of the CDR3 is TGTGCCAGCTCACTCCAGGGGTTGAACACTGAAGCTTTCTTT. Its translation: CASSLQGLNTEAFF. The full variable domain, its missing parts supplied by reference TRBV18 and TRBJ1-1, is NAGVMQNPRHLVRRRGQEARLRCSPMKGHSHVYWYRQLPEEGLKFMVYLQKENIIDESGMPKERFSAEFPKEGPSILRIQQVVRGDSAAYFCASSLQGLNTEAFFGQGTRLTVV.

This sequence joins TRBV28 and TRBJ1-2, with TRBD1 identical over 7 bases. Germline V lookup: CDR1 MDHEN, CDR2 SYDVKM. V lost 5 bases to trimming and J lost 4 bases; unmatched junction nucleotides: 4. There are 13 residues in the CDR3. The CDR3 reads CASSPDRSYGYTF. The CDR3 DNA reads TGTGCCAGCAGTCCGGACAGGAGCTATGGCTACACCTTC.